Sequencing of this T cell receptor beta chain was carried out in a study of blood T cell repertoires in COVID-19. Profiling relied on immunoSEQ multiplex PCR, and the TCRdb table lists in-frame clones only, not all of them. The sample shows 200,000 to 300,000 clones, about 89% of them seen only once. The receptor was isolated from a woman aged 35 to 49 who had recovered from COVID-19. The sequencing input was peripheral blood.

The CDR3 loop is CARKERTPGLVCYTF. CDR3 sequence (DNA): TGTGCCCGGAAAGAGAGAACCCCCGGACTGGTCTGCTACACCTTC. The chain combines TRBV30 with TRBJ1-2; D call uncertain. Per the germline V gene, CDR1 is GTSNPN and CDR2 is SVGIG (reference sequence). This CDR3 has 15 residues. V gave up 8 bases and J gave up 9 bases, with 28 bases separating them.